Below are 20 T cell receptor beta chains sequenced from a single sample in a study of neoadjuvant anti-PD-1 for oral cavity cancer. Time point: after neoadjuvant nivolumab, at surgical resection. TCRdb's table, derived via immunoSEQ multiplex PCR, lists solely in-frame clones and lacks some. The table has about 72,000 clones, approximately 85% seen once. This material consisted of PBMCs, taken after nivolumab (anti-PD-1) treatment. These receptors all stem from a person between 40 and 85 years old with oral cavity squamous cell carcinoma.

The rearrangement uses TRBV6-1 and TRBJ2-7; 10 bases align to TRBD1. The V gene end was trimmed by 5 bases and the J gene end by 3 bases; junction bases not matched to a gene: 7. The length of the CDR3 is 15 residues. The germline V gene encodes CDR1 MNHNS and CDR2 SASEGT. Here the CDR3 DNA reads TGTGCCAGCAGTAGGGACAGGGGTCGGGACTACGAGCAGTACTTC. Its translation: CASSRDRGRDYEQYF.

The chain combines TRBV7-9 with TRBJ2-2; D not certain. This CDR3 region has 12 residues. V lost 2 bases and J 7 bases, leaving 5 bases between the germline ends. CDR1 is SEHNR, CDR2 FQNEAQ, per germline (reference sequence). The chain's CDR3 is CASSLIDGELFF. The CDR3 nucleotides are TGTGCCAGCAGCTTAATAGACGGGGAGCTGTTTTTT.

The rearrangement uses TRBV7-9 and TRBJ1-1; a possible D gene is TRBD1 (5 bases). The CDR3 loop spans 15 amino acids. V was trimmed by 5 bases and J by 1 base, leaving 14 bases between them. The germline gives CDR1 SEHNR, CDR2 FQNEAQ (reference sequence). The CDR3 DNA reads as TGTGCCAGCAGCGAATCCGGGACGGCGAACACTGAAGCTTTCTTT. Its protein is CASSESGTANTEAFF.

This clone came up once. The V gene is TRBV5-1, the J gene TRBJ2-6; maybe TRBD2 (5 bases). The CDR3 loop spans 15 amino acids. The V end was cut by 5 bases, the J end by 0 bases, with 9 bases between. The germline gives CDR1 SGHRS, CDR2 YFSETQ. Here the CDR3 reads CASRDWSSGANVLTF. The CDR3 DNA reads as TGCGCCAGCAGGGACTGGAGCTCTGGGGCCAACGTCCTGACTTTC.

This sequence joins TRBV10-3 and TRBJ2-3, with 8 bases fitting TRBD2. With V trimmed by 6 bases and J by 2 bases, 4 bases remained unmatched. The CDR3 sequence is 14 residues long. Germline V gene data show CDR1 as ENHRY and CDR2 as SYGVKD. The CDR3 DNA sequence: TGTGCCATCAGGACTAGCGAAAACACAGATACGCAGTATTTT. Encoded protein: CAIRTSENTDTQYF.

The chain combines TRBV7-3 with TRBJ2-3; 7 nucleotides match TRBD2. J gave up 2 bases and V 2 bases, and 4 bases lay outside the gene matches. The CDR3 runs 15 residues. Germline CDR1 and CDR2: SGHTA and FQGTGA. CDR3 residues: CASSLGRVDTDTQYF. The DNA of the CDR3 is TGTGCCAGCAGCTTAGGGAGGGTAGACACAGATACGCAGTATTTT.

For this clone: The sample holds other DNA sequences that translate to the same CDR3. The chain employs TRBV7-6 and TRBJ1-2; D remains ambiguous. V dropped 1 base and J dropped 5 bases, with 5 bases sitting between them. From germline, CDR1 is SGHVS and CDR2 FNYEAQ. The CDR3 has 12 residues. CDR3 DNA sequence: TGTGCCAGCAGCTTAGGCGGTTATGGCTACACCTTC. Translating it yields CASSLGGYGYTF. The full variable domain, its missing parts supplied by reference TRBV7-6 and TRBJ1-2, is GAGVSQSPRYKVTKRGQDVALRCDPISGHVSLYWYRQALGQGPEFLTYFNYEAQQDKSGLPNDRFSAERPEGSISTLTIQRTEQRDSAMYRCASSLGGYGYTFGSGTRLTVV.

V is TRBV27 and J is TRBJ2-5; a weak D match, TRBD1 (6 bases). Between the trimmed V and J ends, which lost 6 bases and 0 bases, there was a span of 14 bases. CDR3 length: 15 amino acids. Germline loops: CDR1 MNHEY, CDR2 SMNVEV (reference sequence). The CDR3 sequence is CASRDSGAYQETQYF. The DNA of the CDR3 is TGTGCCAGCAGAGATTCAGGGGCGTACCAAGAGACCCAGTACTTC.

This chain's CDR3 is CASSLGANTGELFF. The CDR3 DNA is TGTGCCAGCAGCTTGGGGGCGAACACCGGGGAGCTGTTTTTT. V is TRBV5-6 and J is TRBJ2-2; no clear D. CDR3 size: 14 residues. The ends were cut back, 0 bases at V and 0 bases at J, with 3 bases in the middle. Germline V gives CDR1 SGHDT, CDR2 YYEEEE.

In its sample, this clone was seen once. DNA for the CDR3: TGCGCCAGCAGCTTGGGGGAATTGACTGAAGCTTTCTTT. This encodes CASSLGELTEAFF. J is TRBJ1-1 and V is TRBV5-1, with D unresolved. CDR3 length equals 13 residues. Trimming pared 0 bases from V and 5 bases from J, leaving 8 bases between. CDR1 and CDR2 from the germline V gene are SGHRS and YFSETQ. The full variable domain, with the rest looked up from reference TRBV5-1 and TRBJ1-1, is KAGVTQTPRYLIKTRGQQVTLSCSPISGHRSVSWYQQTPGQGLQFLFEYFSETQRNKGNFPGRFSGRQFSNSRSEMNVSTLELGDSALYLCASSLGELTEAFFGQGTRLTVV.

The count of this clone is one. V is TRBV6-5 and J is TRBJ2-7; a possible D gene is TRBD2 (5 bases). From germline, CDR1 is MNHEY and CDR2 SVGAGI. The length of the CDR3 is 13 residues. Trimming took 5 bases from V and 2 from J, leaving 10 bases between them. CDR3 nucleotides: TGTGCCAGCAGTCCCGGACTGACCTACGAGCAGTACTTC. It specifies CASSPGLTYEQYF.

V is TRBV29-1 and J is TRBJ2-7; no clear D. In germline, CDR1 is SQVTM, CDR2 ANQGSEA. There are 15 residues in the CDR3. Trimming took off 6 bases at V and 0 bases at J, with 18 bases between the two ends. CDR3 protein: CSVFLPGQSSYEQYF. Here the CDR3 DNA reads TGCAGCGTATTCCTACCGGGCCAGAGCTCCTACGAGCAGTACTTC.

The chain couples TRBV5-4 to TRBJ2-7; 9 positions match TRBD2. The CDR3 length is 14 residues. J was trimmed by 0 bases and V by 6 bases; bases with no gene match: 4. The germline gives CDR1 SGHNT, CDR2 YYREEE (reference sequence). CDR3 protein: CASTPTSGSYEQYF. The CDR3 DNA reads as TGTGCCAGCACCCCGACTAGCGGCTCCTACGAGCAGTACTTC. The variable domain in full, with the rest retrieved from reference TRBV5-4 and TRBJ2-7, is ETGVTQSPTHLIKTRGQQVTLRCSSQSGHNTVSWYQQALGQGPQFIFQYYREEENGRGNFPPRFSGLQFPNYSSELNVNALELDDSALYLCASTPTSGSYEQYFGPGTRLTVT.

The rearrangement uses TRBV28 and TRBJ2-4; D might be TRBD2 (5 bases). The CDR3 spans 13 residues. Trimming shortened V by 3 bases and J by 6 bases, and 9 bases separated the two germline ends. The germline V gene has CDR1 MDHEN and CDR2 SYDVKM. CDR3 nucleotides: TGTGCCAGCAGTTTTCAGGCGGGAAACATTCAGTACTTC. This gives the protein CASSFQAGNIQYF. Based on the CDR3 plus reference TRBV28 and TRBJ2-4, the full variable domain is DVKVTQSSRYLVKRTGEKVFLECVQDMDHENMFWYRQDPGLGLRLIYFSYDVKMKEKGDIPEGYSVSREKKERFSLILESASTNQTSMYLCASSFQAGNIQYFGAGTRLSVL.

J is TRBJ2-5 and V is TRBV10-2, with TRBD1 identical over 9 bases. Losses at the gene ends were 5 bases for V and 13 bases for J; bases not matched to a gene: 11. Germline V gives CDR1 WSHSY, CDR2 SAAADI. The CDR3 is made up of 13 amino acids. In DNA form, the CDR3 reads TGCGCCAGCAGTACCGTGACAGGGGGTATTATGTACTTC. The encoded protein is CASSTVTGGIMYF.

The V and J genes are TRBV5-1 and TRBJ1-2; D perhaps matches TRBD1 (5 bases). The CDR3 totals 13 residues. Germline-derived CDR1 and CDR2 are SGHRS and YFSETQ. Trimming removed 1 base from V and 3 bases from J, with 7 bases in between. The CDR3 sequence: CASSLQGDYGYTF. The CDR3 DNA reads TGCGCCAGCAGCTTGCAGGGTGACTATGGCTACACCTTC.

The genes are TRBV27 and TRBJ2-7; D unresolved. CDR1 MNHEY and CDR2 SMNVEV come from the germline V gene (reference sequence). The V end lost 2 bases, the J end lost 4 bases, and 9 bases lay between the germline ends. The CDR3 runs 13 residues. CDR3 nucleotides: TGTGCCAGCAGTTTACTAGGCGGTTACGAGCAGTACTTC. Translated, it gives CASSLLGGYEQYF.

This chain uses TRBV29-1 with TRBJ2-5; D assignment may be TRBD1 or TRBD2 (6 bases each). This CDR3 is built from 14 residues. The germline CDR1 and CDR2 sequences are SQVTM and ANQGSEA. Trimming shortened V by 5 bases and J by 0 bases, and 13 bases separated the two germline ends. CDR3 nucleotide sequence: TGCAGCGTTACGGGGGCGAGCAACCAAGAGACCCAGTACTTC. Protein product: CSVTGASNQETQYF.

The chain combines TRBV5-1 with TRBJ2-2; the match to TRBD2 covers 8 bases. The germline V gene encodes CDR1 SGHRS and CDR2 YFSETQ. V shed 5 bases, J shed 0 bases, and the junction held 6 bases outside the gene matches. The CDR3 runs 16 residues. Here the CDR3 DNA reads TGCGCCAGCAGAAGGGACGGGGGGGCGAACACCGGGGAGCTGTTTTTT. It specifies CASRRDGGANTGELFF.

Here the CDR3 reads CATSTFNYGYTF. CDR3 nucleotide sequence: TGTGCCACCAGCACATTTAACTATGGCTACACCTTC. This chain connects TRBV15 to TRBJ1-2; D is ambiguous. The CDR3 is 12 amino acids. The germline V gene has CDR1 LNHNV and CDR2 YYDKDF (reference sequence). Trimming shortened V by 4 bases and J by 1 base, and 4 bases separated the two germline ends.